A single TCR beta chain is shown here with its context. No antigen is known for it. TCRdb processed the RACE reads anew with MiXCR; each CDR3 protein has one entry. The sample contains approximately 320,000 distinct CDR3 sequences, around 5.5% of which appear only once. This sample is drawn from a study of human T cells and chemical hapten exposure. Looking at the study overall: Patients, mostly women, had alopecia areata, alopecia totalis or alopecia universalis.

Study outcomes and limitations: While controls formed fewer of them, expanded TCRs formed significantly more large CDR3 similarity clusters. It should be noted that donors had alopecia, so their immune response may differ from healthy people's.

Germline CDR1 SGHRS, CDR2 YFSETQ. This CDR3 region has 13 residues. Trimming took 4 bases from V and 4 from J, leaving 11 bases between them. Time point meaning: pre-sensitization, week 0. Specified treatment: therapeutic diphenylcyclopropenone sensitization with weekly scalp DPC. At every patch-test visit, blood was drawn before the patch test was applied. The sequenced sample was whole blood, obtained in connection with sensitization to the hapten diphenylcyclopropenone (DPC). This TCR derives from a woman aged 18-29 years with alopecia areata. Some clones in this sample may be carry-over from other donors' samples. The V call is TRBV5-1, the J call TRBJ2-5, with D maybe TRBD2 (6 bases). The chain's CDR3 is CASSVQGGETQYF. The CDR3 DNA reads as TGCGCCAGCAGCGTGCAGGGAGGAGAGACCCAGTACTTC. The full variable domain, with the rest looked up from reference TRBV5-1 and TRBJ2-5, is KAGVTQTPRYLIKTRGQQVTLSCSPISGHRSVSWYQQTPGQGLQFLFEYFSETQRNKGNFPGRFSGRQFSNSRSEMNVSTLELGDSALYLCASSVQGGETQYFGPGTRLLVL.